The 15 T cell receptor beta chains reported below all come from one sample, sequenced in a study of metastatic and nonmetastatic thyroid tumors. The entire patient cohort was treatment-naive prior to thyroid surgery. MiXCR was used by TCRdb to re-call the PCR reads. The sample yields under 20,000 clones, roughly a fifth seen once. Sequenced material: tumor tissue. The receptor set was obtained from a female donor with papillary thyroid cancer or a benign thyroid nodule (not recorded which). Some clones in this sample may be carry-over from other donors' samples.

The rearrangement joins TRBV9 to TRBJ1-1, with D perhaps matching TRBD1 (5 bases). The CDR3 totals 13 residues. The V end was cut by 4 bases, the J end by 4 bases, with 11 bases between. Germline V gene lookup returns CDR1 SGDLS and CDR2 YYNGEE. As DNA, the CDR3 is TGTGCCAGCAGCCAACAGGATTTCACTGAAGCTTTCTTT. Translating it yields CASSQQDFTEAFF.

This clone was observed at least ten times. This chain links TRBV18 with TRBJ2-2, with 8 bases identical to TRBD2. Germline trimming cut 1 base from V and 5 bases from J; bases unmatched to any gene: 9. Germline assignment: CDR1 KGHSH and CDR2 LQKENI. This CDR3 is built from 17 residues. In DNA form, the CDR3 reads TGTGCCAGCTCACCACGAGCGGGAGCAATTGGGACCGGGGAGCTGTTTTTT. Translating gives CASSPRAGAIGTGELFF.

The sample holds many counts of this clone. The chain carries TRBV5-4 and TRBJ1-2; 10 bases line up with TRBD1. There are 16 residues in the CDR3. V trimming: 5 bases; J trimming: 0 bases; junction bases outside the gene matches: 7. Germline V gives CDR1 SGHNT, CDR2 YYREEE (reference sequence). The CDR3 sequence: CASSPDRGKANYGYTF. Written as DNA, the CDR3 is TGTGCCAGCAGTCCGGACAGGGGGAAAGCTAACTATGGCTACACCTTC.

Many counts were recorded for this clone. The V call is TRBV5-4, the J call TRBJ2-2; D is unresolved. This CDR3 has 11 residues. Germline CDR1 is SGHNT and CDR2 is YYREEE (reference sequence). Trimming shortened V by 4 bases and J by 7 bases, and 5 bases separated the two germline ends. The CDR3 nucleotides are TGTGCCAGCAGCACGGTCGGGGAGCTGTTTTTT. Its protein is CASSTVGELFF.

Sample share makes this clone medium-sized. This chain connects TRBV5-1 to TRBJ2-7, with D maybe TRBD2 (5 bases). V was shortened by 0 bases and J by 0 bases, with 10 bases between the two germline ends. Germline CDR1 reads SGHRS; CDR2 reads YFSETQ. The CDR3 extends over 15 amino acids. This CDR3 reads CASSLVSGLSYEQYF. The CDR3, as DNA: TGCGCCAGCAGCTTGGTGAGCGGTCTCTCCTACGAGCAGTACTTC.

This clone has a count of ten or more. Possible read error: a much larger clone is one base away. V is TRBV18 and J is TRBJ2-2, with D possibly being TRBD1 or TRBD2 (5 bases each). Germline V gives CDR1 KGHSH, CDR2 LQKENI. V dropped 5 bases and J dropped 6 bases, with 13 bases sitting between them. This CDR3 is built from 14 residues. DNA for the CDR3: TGTGCCAGCTCAGGGGCTTACGGGGCCGGGGAGCTGTTTTTT. Its translation: CASSGAYGAGELFF.

In this sample, this clone turned up a few times. V and J are TRBV12-3 or TRBV12-4 and TRBJ1-4; D gene ambiguous. V was clipped by 1 base and J by 4 bases, with 7 bases between them. The length of the CDR3 is 14 residues. The DNA for the CDR3 is TGTGCCAGCAGTTTAGAGGCCAATAATGAAAAACTGTTTTTT. The encoded protein is CASSLEANNEKLFF.

There are many counts of this clone. This chain connects TRBV7-9 to TRBJ1-1; no firm D call. Germline CDR1 reads SEHNR; CDR2 reads FQNEAQ (reference sequence). The V and J ends lost 5 bases and 1 base respectively, with 14 bases between them. CDR3 length equals 15 residues. CDR3 DNA: TGTGCCAGCAGCCCCTGGACGGGAAAGAACACTGAAGCTTTCTTT. Translated, it gives CASSPWTGKNTEAFF.

This clone was seen more than once but under ten times. This same CDR3 is encoded by further DNA sequences in the sample. The chain joins TRBV5-2 to TRBJ2-7; the table calls TRBD1, which could not be checked here. TRBV5-2 is given as a pseudogene. This CDR3 spans 22 amino acids. As DNA, the CDR3 is TGTGCCAGCAAGGGGGCCGGGACAGGGCCACCCGGGCGGTCAGAATCGGCCTACGAGCAGTACTTC. Protein: CASKGAGTGPPGRSESAYEQYF.

This clone appeared many times. One end of the junction fails to match germline, which may point to a read error. Other DNA sequences in this sample translate to the same CDR3. The chain uses TRBV7-2 and TRBJ1-2, with D perhaps matching TRBD1 (6 bases). Germline CDR1 is SGHTA and CDR2 is FQGNSA. CDR3 size: 15 residues. The CDR3 is CASSSGRAARGGYTF. The CDR3 DNA sequence: TGTGCTAGCAGCTCCGGAAGGGCAGCCAGGGGCGGCTACACCTTC.

CDR3 DNA: TGCAGTGCTCCACCCCGGACTAGCGGGAGAATGAGCGAGCAGTACTTC. It translates to CSAPPRTSGRMSEQYF. V gene TRBV20-1 combines with J gene TRBJ2-7, with 13 bases that match TRBD2. The germline gives CDR1 DFQATT, CDR2 SNEGSKA (reference sequence). The V gene end was trimmed by 5 bases and the J gene end by 6 bases; junction bases not matched to a gene: 13. CDR3 length: 16 amino acids.

This clone has more than one count but fewer than ten. The CDR3 here is CASSDSSGNSYEQYF. The CDR3 coding sequence is TGTGCCAGCAGCGATTCTAGCGGGAATTCCTACGAGCAGTACTTC. The chain employs TRBV28 and TRBJ2-7, with TRBD2 matching 9 bases. Germline CDR1 and CDR2: MDHEN and SYDVKM. V shed 6 bases and J 1 base; nucleotides not matched to a gene: 7. CDR3 length: 15 amino acids.

The chain has TRBV11-3 and TRBJ1-4; D ambiguous. The CDR3 is 14 amino acids. V was pared by 3 bases and J by 7 bases, with 12 bases between. CDR1 is SGHNT, CDR2 YENEEA, per germline. The CDR3 loop is CASSFVSPTEKLFF. The CDR3 nucleotides are TGTGCCAGCAGCTTTGTGAGCCCGACTGAAAAACTGTTTTTT.

The V call is TRBV5-4, the J call TRBJ2-7, with 9 bases lining up with TRBD1. With 4 bases clipped from V and 4 bases from J, the junction kept 3 bases outside the gene matches. The CDR3 contains 13 residues. Germline CDR1 SGHNT, CDR2 YYREEE (reference sequence). CDR3 protein: CASSRDRVYEQYF. CDR3 bases: TGTGCCAGCAGCAGGGACAGGGTTTACGAGCAGTACTTC.

This clone turned up a few times. The chain is built from TRBV6-1 and TRBJ2-7; D gene uncertain. Germline lookup yields CDR1 MNHNS and CDR2 SASEGT. Trimming removed 8 bases at V and 3 bases at J, with 17 bases between. This CDR3 is 14 amino acids long. CDR3 sequence reads: CASAETQGIYEQYF. As DNA, the CDR3 is TGTGCCAGCGCCGAAACCCAAGGAATCTACGAGCAGTACTTC.